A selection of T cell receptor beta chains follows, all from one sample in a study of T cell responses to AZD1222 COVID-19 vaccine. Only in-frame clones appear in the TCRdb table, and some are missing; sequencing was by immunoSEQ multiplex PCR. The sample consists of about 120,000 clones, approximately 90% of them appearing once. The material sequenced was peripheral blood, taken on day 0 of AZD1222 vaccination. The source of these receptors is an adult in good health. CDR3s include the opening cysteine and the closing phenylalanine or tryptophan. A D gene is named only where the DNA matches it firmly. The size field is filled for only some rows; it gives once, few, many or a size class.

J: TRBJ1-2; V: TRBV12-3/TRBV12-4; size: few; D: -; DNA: TGTGCCAGCACCCTGGGGGGGGCAGGGGGCTACACCTTC; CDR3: CASTLGGAGGYTF
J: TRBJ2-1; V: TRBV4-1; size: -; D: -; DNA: TGCGCCAGCAAAGTAGGGGGGGCCTCCTACAATGAGCAGTTCTTC; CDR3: CASKVGGASYNEQFF
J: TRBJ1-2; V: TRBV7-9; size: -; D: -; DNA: TGTGCCAGCACGAGAGGGCAGGGGCGCGAACTAAATGGCTACACCTTC; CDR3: CASTRGQGRELNGYTF
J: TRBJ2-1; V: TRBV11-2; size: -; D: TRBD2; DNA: TGTGCCAGCAGCGAAATAGGGACTATCACTCACAATGAGCAGTTCTTC; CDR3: CASSEIGTITHNEQFF
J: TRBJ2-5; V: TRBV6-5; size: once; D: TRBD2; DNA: TGTGCCAGCAGCGTCCAAGGACTAGCGGAGACCCAGTACTTC; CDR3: CASSVQGLAETQYF
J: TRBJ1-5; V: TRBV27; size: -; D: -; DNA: TGTGCCAGCAGTTTATTTAGCCCTCCCCAGGATCAGCCCCAGCATTTT; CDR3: CASSLFSPPQDQPQHF
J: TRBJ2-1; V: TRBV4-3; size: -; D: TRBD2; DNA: TGCGCCAGCAGCCAAGTGGACAGAGGTCTAGCGGGAGAGAATGAGCAGTTCTTC; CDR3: CASSQVDRGLAGENEQFF
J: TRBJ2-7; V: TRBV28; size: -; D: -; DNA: TGTGCCAGCATCCGGACGTTTTCCTACGAGCAGTACTTC; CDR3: CASIRTFSYEQYF
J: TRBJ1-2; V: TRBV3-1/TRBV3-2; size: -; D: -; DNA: TGTGCCAGCAGCCAAGAGAGAGCAAGTTATGGCTACACCTTC; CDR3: CASSQERASYGYTF
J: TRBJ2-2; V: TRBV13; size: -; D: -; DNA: TGTGCCAGCAGCTTAGGCACGGGCGCAACCGGGGAGCTGTTTTTT; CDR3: CASSLGTGATGELFF